This TCR beta chain was recovered during a study of T cell clonality in common variable immunodeficiency. The V and J ends lost 6 bases and 4 bases, in that order; junction bases with no gene match: 7. CDR3 length: 14 residues. Germline-derived CDR1 and CDR2 are DFQATT and SNEGSKA (reference sequence). The method was immunoSEQ multiplex PCR; TCRdb's version includes in-frame clones alone and lacks a portion of them. Singletons are absent from the sample, which has about 81,000 clones. This clone was seen ten or more times. The read terminates 3 residues before the CDR3 end, so the remaining end is supplied by the germline J gene.

The clonotype was recovered from a person aged 18 to 70 in good health. The rearrangement links TRBV20-1 to TRBJ2-2; 8 bases agree with TRBD1. Source material: peripheral blood mononuclear cells. The CDR3 bases that were read are TGCAGTGCCAAACCGACAGGGGTCACCGGGGAG. Its translation: CSAKPTGVTGE. The CDR3 as a whole reads CSAKPTGVTGELFF.